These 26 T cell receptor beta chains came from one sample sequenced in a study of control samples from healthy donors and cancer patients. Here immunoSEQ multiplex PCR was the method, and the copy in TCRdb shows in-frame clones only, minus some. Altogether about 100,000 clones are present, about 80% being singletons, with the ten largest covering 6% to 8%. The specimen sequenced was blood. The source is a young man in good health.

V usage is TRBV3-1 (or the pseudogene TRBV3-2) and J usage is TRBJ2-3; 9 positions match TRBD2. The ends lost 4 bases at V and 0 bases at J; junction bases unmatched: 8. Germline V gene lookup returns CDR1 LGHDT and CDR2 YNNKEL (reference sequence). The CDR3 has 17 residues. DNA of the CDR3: TGTGCCAGCAGCCCAGACGGTGCGGGGGGGAGCACAGATACGCAGTATTTT. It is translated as CASSPDGAGGSTDTQYF.

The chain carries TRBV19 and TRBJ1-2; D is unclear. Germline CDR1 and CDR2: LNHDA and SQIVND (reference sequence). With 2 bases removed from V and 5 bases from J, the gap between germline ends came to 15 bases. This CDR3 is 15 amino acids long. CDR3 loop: CASSINRDGLYGYTF. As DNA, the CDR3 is TGTGCCAGTAGTATAAATAGAGACGGACTATATGGCTACACCTTC.

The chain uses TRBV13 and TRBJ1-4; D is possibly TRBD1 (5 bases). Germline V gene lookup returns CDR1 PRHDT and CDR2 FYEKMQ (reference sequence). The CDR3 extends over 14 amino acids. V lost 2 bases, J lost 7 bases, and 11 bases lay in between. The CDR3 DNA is TGTGCCAGCAGCTTAAGGGACTACCCTGAAAAACTGTTTTTT. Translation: CASSLRDYPEKLFF. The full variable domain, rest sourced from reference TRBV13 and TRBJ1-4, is AAGVIQSPRHLIKEKRETATLKCYPIPRHDTVYWYQQGPGQDPQFLISFYEKMQSDKGSIPDRFSAQQFSDYHSELNMSSLELGDSALYFCASSLRDYPEKLFFGSGTQLSVL.

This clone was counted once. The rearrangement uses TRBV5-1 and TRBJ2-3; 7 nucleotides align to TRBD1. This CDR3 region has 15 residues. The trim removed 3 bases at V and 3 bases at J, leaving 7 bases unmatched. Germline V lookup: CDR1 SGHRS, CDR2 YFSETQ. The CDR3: CASSYGTVQTDTQYF. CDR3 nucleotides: TGCGCCAGCAGCTACGGGACAGTTCAGACAGATACGCAGTATTTT.

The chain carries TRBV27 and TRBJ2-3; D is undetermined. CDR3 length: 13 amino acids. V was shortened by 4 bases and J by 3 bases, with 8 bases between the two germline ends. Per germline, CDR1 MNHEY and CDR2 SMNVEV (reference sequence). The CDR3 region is CASSSLGTDTQYF. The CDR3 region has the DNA TGTGCCAGCAGTTCCTTGGGGACAGATACGCAGTATTTT.

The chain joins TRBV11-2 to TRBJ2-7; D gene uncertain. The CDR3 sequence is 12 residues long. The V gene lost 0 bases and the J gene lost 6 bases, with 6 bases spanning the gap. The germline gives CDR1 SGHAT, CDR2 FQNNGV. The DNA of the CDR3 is TGTGCCAGCAGCTTAGAAAGGAGCGAGCAGTACGTC. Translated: CASSLERSEQYV.

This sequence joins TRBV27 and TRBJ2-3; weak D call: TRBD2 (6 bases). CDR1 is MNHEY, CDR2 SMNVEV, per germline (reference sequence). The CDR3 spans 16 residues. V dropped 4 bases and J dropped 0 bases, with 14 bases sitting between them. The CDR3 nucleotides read TGTGCCAGCAGTTCTCTGGAGGGATCTAGCACAGATACGCAGTATTTT. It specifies CASSSLEGSSTDTQYF.

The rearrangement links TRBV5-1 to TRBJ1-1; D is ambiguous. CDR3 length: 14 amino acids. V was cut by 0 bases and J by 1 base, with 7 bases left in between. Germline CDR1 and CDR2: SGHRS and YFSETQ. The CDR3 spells CASSLGGSNTEAFF. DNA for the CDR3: TGCGCCAGCAGCTTGGGAGGGTCGAACACTGAAGCTTTCTTT.

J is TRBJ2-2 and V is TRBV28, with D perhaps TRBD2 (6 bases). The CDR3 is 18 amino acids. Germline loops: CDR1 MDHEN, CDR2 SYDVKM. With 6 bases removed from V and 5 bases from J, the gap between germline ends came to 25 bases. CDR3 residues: CASSSLVQAGAGTGELFF. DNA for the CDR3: TGTGCCAGCAGCAGTTTAGTTCAGGCGGGCGCGGGGACCGGGGAGCTGTTTTTT.

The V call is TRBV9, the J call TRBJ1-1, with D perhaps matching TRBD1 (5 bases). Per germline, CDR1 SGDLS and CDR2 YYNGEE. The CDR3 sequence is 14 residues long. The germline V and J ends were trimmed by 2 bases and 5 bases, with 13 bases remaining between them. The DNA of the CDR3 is TGTGCCAGCAGCGTCGGGGGATCCACAACTGAAGCTTTCTTT. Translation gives CASSVGGSTTEAFF.

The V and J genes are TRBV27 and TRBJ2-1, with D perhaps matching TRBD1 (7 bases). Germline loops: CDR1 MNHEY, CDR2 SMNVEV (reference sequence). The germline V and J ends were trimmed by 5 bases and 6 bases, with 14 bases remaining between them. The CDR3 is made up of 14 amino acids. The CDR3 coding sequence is TGTGCCAGCAGTACTCGGGGGACAGCCAATGAGCAGTTCTTC. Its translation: CASSTRGTANEQFF.

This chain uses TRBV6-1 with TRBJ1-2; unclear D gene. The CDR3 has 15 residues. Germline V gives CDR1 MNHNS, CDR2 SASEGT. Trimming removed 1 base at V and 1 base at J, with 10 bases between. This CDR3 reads CASSEGGSFNYGYTF. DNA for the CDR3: TGTGCCAGCAGTGAAGGTGGCAGCTTTAACTATGGCTACACCTTC.

In nucleotides, the CDR3 is TGTGCCAGTAGTCCATTGGGACTTTCCAAAAACATTCAGTACTTC. It yields the protein CASSPLGLSKNIQYF. V and J are TRBV19 and TRBJ2-4; tentatively, D is TRBD2 (6 bases). The V and J ends lost 5 bases and 2 bases respectively, with 13 bases between them. CDR1 and CDR2 from the germline V gene are LNHDA and SQIVND (reference sequence). There are 15 residues in the CDR3.

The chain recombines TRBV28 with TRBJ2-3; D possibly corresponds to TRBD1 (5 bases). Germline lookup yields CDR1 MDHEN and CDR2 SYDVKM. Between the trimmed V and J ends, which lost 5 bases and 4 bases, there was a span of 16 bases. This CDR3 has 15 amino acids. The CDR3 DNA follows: TGTGCCAGCAGTCTCGGCCAGGGCAGGGCAGATACGCAGTATTTT. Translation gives CASSLGQGRADTQYF.

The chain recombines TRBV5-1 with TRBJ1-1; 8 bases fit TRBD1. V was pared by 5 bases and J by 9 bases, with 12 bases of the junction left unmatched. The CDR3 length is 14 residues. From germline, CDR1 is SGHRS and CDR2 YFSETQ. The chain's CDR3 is CASSLPTGEGKAFF. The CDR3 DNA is TGCGCCAGCAGTCTCCCGACAGGGGAGGGGAAAGCTTTCTTT.

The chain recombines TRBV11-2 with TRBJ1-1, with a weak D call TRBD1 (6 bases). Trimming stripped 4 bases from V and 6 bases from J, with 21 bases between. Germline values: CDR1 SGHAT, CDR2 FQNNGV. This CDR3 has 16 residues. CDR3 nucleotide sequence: TGTGCCAGCAGCTCCCAAACTCAGGGGTTTGGCGCTGAAGCTTTCTTT. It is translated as CASSSQTQGFGAEAFF.

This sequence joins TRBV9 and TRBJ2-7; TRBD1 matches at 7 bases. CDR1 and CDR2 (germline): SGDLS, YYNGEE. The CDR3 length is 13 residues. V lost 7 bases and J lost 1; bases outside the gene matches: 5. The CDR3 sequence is CASGPGGSYEQYF. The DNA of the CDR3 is TGTGCCAGCGGCCCAGGGGGATCCTACGAGCAGTACTTC.

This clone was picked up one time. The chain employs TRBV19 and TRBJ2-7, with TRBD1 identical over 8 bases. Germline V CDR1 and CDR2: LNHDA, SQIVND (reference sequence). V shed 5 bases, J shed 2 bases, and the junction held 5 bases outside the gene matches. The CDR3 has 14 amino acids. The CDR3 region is CASSYRDRPYEQYF. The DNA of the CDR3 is TGTGCCAGTAGTTACCGGGACAGGCCCTACGAGCAGTACTTC.

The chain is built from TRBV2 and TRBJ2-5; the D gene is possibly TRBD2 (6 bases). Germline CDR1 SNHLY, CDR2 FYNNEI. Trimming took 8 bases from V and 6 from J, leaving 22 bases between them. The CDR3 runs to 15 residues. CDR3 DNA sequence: TGTGCCAGCGATAGGAGTCAGGGACGGGGGAAGACCCAGTACTTC. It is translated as CASDRSQGRGKTQYF.

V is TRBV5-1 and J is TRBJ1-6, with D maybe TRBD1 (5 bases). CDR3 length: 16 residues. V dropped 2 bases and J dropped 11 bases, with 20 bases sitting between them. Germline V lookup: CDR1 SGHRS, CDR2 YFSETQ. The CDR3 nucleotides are TGCGCCAGCAGCTTTGGGGCCACCCCCGTCGTTGCACCCCTCCACTTT. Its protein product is CASSFGATPVVAPLHF.

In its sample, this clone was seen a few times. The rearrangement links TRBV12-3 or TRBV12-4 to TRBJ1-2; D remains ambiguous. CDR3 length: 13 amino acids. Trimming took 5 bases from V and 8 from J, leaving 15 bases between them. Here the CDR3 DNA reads TGTGCCAGCAGTCCACACGGAATAGGGGGCTACACCTTC. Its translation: CASSPHGIGGYTF.

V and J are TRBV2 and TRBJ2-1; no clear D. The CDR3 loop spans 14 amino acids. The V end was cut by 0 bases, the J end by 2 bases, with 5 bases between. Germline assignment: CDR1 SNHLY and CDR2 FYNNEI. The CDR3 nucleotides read TGTGCCAGCAGTGAAGCCGTTACCTACAATGAGCAGTTCTTC. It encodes CASSEAVTYNEQFF.

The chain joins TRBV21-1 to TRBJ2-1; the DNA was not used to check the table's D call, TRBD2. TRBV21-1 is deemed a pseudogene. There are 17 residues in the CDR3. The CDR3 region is CASSTCPGTSGYNEQFF. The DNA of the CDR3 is TGTGCCAGCAGCACGTGCCCCGGGACTAGCGGATACAATGAGCAGTTCTTC.

The CDR3 nucleotides are TGTGCCAGCAGTTTCGGCCAGCCCCAGCATTTT. Residues: CASSFGQPQHF. The V call is TRBV27, the J call TRBJ1-5; D unresolved. Germline loops: CDR1 MNHEY, CDR2 SMNVEV (reference sequence). This CDR3 spans 11 amino acids. Trimming pared 3 bases from V and 7 bases from J, leaving 4 bases between.

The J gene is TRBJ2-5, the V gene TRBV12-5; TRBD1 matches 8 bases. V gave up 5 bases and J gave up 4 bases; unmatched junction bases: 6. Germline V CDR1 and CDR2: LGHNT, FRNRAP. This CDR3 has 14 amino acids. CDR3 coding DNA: TGTGCTAGTGGTAAAGGACAGGGAGGAGAGACCCAGTACTTC. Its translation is CASGKGQGGETQYF. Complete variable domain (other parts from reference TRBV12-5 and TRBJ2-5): DARVTQTPRHKVTEMGQEVTMRCQPILGHNTVFWYRQTMMQGLELLAYFRNRAPLDDSGMPKDRFSAEMPDATLATLKIQPSEPRDSAVYFCASGKGQGGETQYFGPGTRLLVL.

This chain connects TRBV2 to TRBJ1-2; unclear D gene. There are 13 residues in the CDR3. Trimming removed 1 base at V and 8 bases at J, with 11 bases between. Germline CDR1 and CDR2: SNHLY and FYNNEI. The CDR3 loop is CASSEGVPKGYTF. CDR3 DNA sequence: TGTGCCAGCAGTGAAGGGGTGCCAAAAGGCTACACCTTC.